Given below is one T cell receptor (beta chain) in context. Germline V gene data show CDR1 as DFQATT and CDR2 as SNEGSKA (reference sequence). V lost 3 bases and J 5 bases, leaving 8 bases between the germline ends. This CDR3 is 13 amino acids long. This sample stems from a study of T-cell memory formation after mild COVID-19. TCRdb recomputed calls from the 5' RACE reads with MiXCR, one row per CDR3 protein. The table has roughly 370,000 distinct CDR3 sequences, about 17% seen once. V is TRBV20-1 and J is TRBJ1-6, with D hard to call. The receptor was derived from a young man who had mild COVID-19 (a few samples of this study predate the infection). Cell type and time point are not known. The sample consisted of PBMCs or a T cell subset sorted from them (not recorded which). The CDR3 DNA is TGCAGTGCTAGCCGGTGGGATAATTCACCCCTCCACTTT. It specifies CSASRWDNSPLHF.